Detailed here is one T cell receptor beta chain. Other DNA sequences in this specimen translate into the identical CDR3. The V end lost 0 bases, the J end lost 3 bases, and 4 bases lay between the germline ends. Germline V gene sequence: CDR1 SGDLS, CDR2 YYNGEE. The length of the CDR3 is 13 residues. Recent vaccinations or acute infections were absent in the healthy HIV-negative adult donors. The sample originates from a study of shared clonotypes between healthy human individuals. About the study: For every donor, three CD4 naive, three CD4 memory, two CD8 naive and one CD8 memory plates were used.

Repertoires were generated with immunoSEQ multiplex PCR, while TCRdb's copy carries only in-frame clones and drops some. This sample has roughly 1,100,000 clones, with 60% to 80% found just once. This TCR was sampled from a man in his late teens or twenties in good health. This chain joins TRBV9 and TRBJ2-1; D not certain. The sample taken for sequencing was memory CD4+ T cells sorted from blood. Regarding subset: CD45RA-negative fraction. This CDR3 is CASSVGSYNEQFF. The DNA for the CDR3 is TGTGCCAGCAGCGTAGGTAGCTACAATGAGCAGTTCTTC.